Listed below are T cell receptor beta chains from one sample, sequenced in a study of blood T cell repertoires in COVID-19. TCRdb's copy holds only in-frame clones and misses some; the assay was immunoSEQ multiplex PCR. This table has roughly 200,000 clones, about 82% appearing once. Sequencing used PBMCs or T cells enriched from blood (not recorded which). The receptors were gathered from a man in his forties or fifties with acute COVID-19. The CDR3 runs from the conserved cysteine through the conserved F or W. Each record gives: V gene, clone size, CDR3 length, J gene, D gene, CDR3 protein, CDR3 DNA. D genes are given only for firm matches. Only some rows state a clone size, as once, few, many or a class for expanded clones.

TRBV7-9,.,17,TRBJ1-5,TRBD1,CASSSGGTGHSNQPQHF,TGTGCCAGCAGCTCTGGCGGGACAGGCCATAGCAATCAGCCCCAGCATTTT
TRBV30,.,14,TRBJ2-2,TRBD2,CAWSGGLAGEALFF,TGTGCCTGGAGTGGGGGACTAGCGGGAGAGGCGCTGTTTTTT
TRBV3-1/TRBV3-2,few,14,TRBJ2-3,.,CASSRLGLPDTQYF,TGTGCCAGCAGCCGGCTGGGCCTCCCAGATACGCAGTATTTT
TRBV28,.,14,TRBJ1-1,.,CASSLPKGSAEAFF,TGTGCCAGCAGTTTACCCAAAGGGAGCGCTGAAGCTTTCTTT
TRBV11-2,.,11,TRBJ1-1,.,CASTDYKAAFF,TGTGCCAGCACTGACTACAAAGCAGCTTTCTTT
TRBV12-3/TRBV12-4,.,13,TRBJ1-2,.,CASTPQGIFGYTF,TGTGCCAGCACCCCCCAGGGGATCTTTGGCTACACCTTC
TRBV27,.,16,TRBJ2-1,.,CASSLGGIDSYNEQFF,TGTGCCAGCAGTTTAGGCGGGATCGACAGCTACAATGAGCAGTTCTTC
TRBV5-5,few,16,TRBJ1-3,.,CASSLSGTTRGNTIYF,TGTGCCAGCAGCTTAAGCGGGACCACCAGGGGAAACACCATATATTTT
TRBV27,medium-sized,16,TRBJ1-5,.,CASSQSHSGLNQPQHF,TGTGCCAGCAGCCAATCCCACAGTGGGCTTAATCAGCCCCAGCATTTT
TRBV3-1/TRBV3-2,.,15,TRBJ2-7,.,CASSHRASTEDEQYF,TGTGCCAGCAGCCACCGGGCTAGCACAGAGGACGAGCAGTACTTC